One sample yielded the 27 T cell receptor beta chains listed below, sequenced in a study of control samples from healthy donors and cancer patients. Libraries were prepared by immunoSEQ multiplex PCR; TCRdb keeps only in-frame clonotypes and omits some of them. Here the sample spans 150,000 to 200,000 clones, about nine tenths being singletons. Sequencing was performed on blood. The receptors stem from a young woman in good health.

The chain is built from TRBV19 and TRBJ1-3, with TRBD1 matching 10 bases. The CDR3 is 14 amino acids. Unmatched junction bases numbered 4, after V lost 7 bases and J lost 4 bases. Germline assignment: CDR1 LNHDA and CDR2 SQIVND (reference sequence). The CDR3 DNA reads TGTGCCAGTATCGGGACAGGGGCGGGAAACACCATATATTTT. Its protein product is CASIGTGAGNTIYF.

The chain employs TRBV19 and TRBJ1-2, with 9 bases identical to TRBD1. From germline, CDR1 is LNHDA and CDR2 SQIVND (reference sequence). J lost 3 bases, V lost 8 bases, and 1 base had no gene match. The CDR3 contains 12 residues. In DNA form, the CDR3 reads TGTGCCAGTGGGGACAGGGACTATGGCTACACCTTC. The encoded protein is CASGDRDYGYTF.

This chain uses TRBV28 with TRBJ2-7; 8 nucleotides line up with TRBD2. The germline gives CDR1 MDHEN, CDR2 SYDVKM. The CDR3 sequence is 15 residues long. After removal of 7 bases from V and 4 bases from J, the junction contained 12 bases not matched to a gene. CDR3 in DNA: TGTGCCAGCACCTTAGGTACGGGACTAGGATACGAGCAGTACTTC. Translation: CASTLGTGLGYEQYF. The full variable domain, rest sourced from reference TRBV28 and TRBJ2-7, is DVKVTQSSRYLVKRTGEKVFLECVQDMDHENMFWYRQDPGLGLRLIYFSYDVKMKEKGDIPEGYSVSREKKERFSLILESASTNQTSMYLCASTLGTGLGYEQYFGPGTRLTVT.

The rearrangement joins TRBV29-1 to TRBJ1-2; 8 bases align to TRBD1. The CDR3 contains 11 residues. With 5 bases clipped from V and 8 bases from J, the junction kept 4 bases outside the gene matches. Per the germline V gene, CDR1 is SQVTM and CDR2 is ANQGSEA. The CDR3 loop reads CSVITGGGYTF. CDR3 in DNA: TGCAGCGTTATTACAGGGGGAGGCTACACCTTC.

The V and J genes are TRBV11-1 and TRBJ1-4; D not certain. CDR1 and CDR2 (germline): SGHAT, FQDESV (reference sequence). Trimming left V 3 bases short and J 8 bases short, with 13 bases between. The CDR3 extends over 14 amino acids. The CDR3 nucleotides are TGTGCCAGCAGCTTTGGTTCGGGGAGCGAAAAACTGTTTTTT. This gives the protein CASSFGSGSEKLFF. Complete variable domain (other parts from reference TRBV11-1 and TRBJ1-4): EAEVAQSPRYKITEKSQAVAFWCDPISGHATLYWYRQILGQGPELLVQFQDESVVDDSQLPKDRFSAERLKGVDSTLKIQPAELGDSAMYLCASSFGSGSEKLFFGSGTQLSVL.

The genes are TRBV30 and TRBJ1-2; D may be TRBD1 (6 bases). V lost 1 base to trimming and J lost 4 bases, with 13 bases between them. The CDR3 has 14 amino acids. CDR1 GTSNPN and CDR2 SVGIG come from the germline V gene (reference sequence). The CDR3 spells CAWSALGAVYGYTF. The CDR3 DNA sequence: TGTGCCTGGAGTGCCCTGGGGGCGGTCTATGGCTACACCTTC.

The genes are TRBV5-8 and TRBJ2-1, with 13 positions matching TRBD2. The germline CDR1 and CDR2 sequences are SGHTS and YDEGEE. The CDR3 is made up of 15 amino acids. V was clipped by 1 base and J by 8 bases; unmatched bases: 3. CDR3 DNA: TGTGCCAGCAGCTTGACTAGCGGGAGGGCCTATGAGCAGTTCTTC. Protein sequence: CASSLTSGRAYEQFF.

The genes are TRBV3-1 (or the pseudogene TRBV3-2) and TRBJ1-2; D may be TRBD1 (6 bases). This CDR3 is 14 amino acids long. The V and J ends lost 1 base and 4 bases respectively, with 10 bases between them. Germline loops: CDR1 LGHDT, CDR2 YNNKEL (reference sequence). CDR3 protein: CASSQAGEGYGYTF. The CDR3 region has the DNA TGTGCCAGCAGCCAAGCAGGGGAGGGCTATGGCTACACCTTC.

This sequence joins TRBV2 and TRBJ2-7; tentative D call: TRBD1 (5 bases). Germline CDR1 and CDR2: SNHLY and FYNNEI. The V and J ends lost 2 bases and 2 bases respectively, with 10 bases between them. The CDR3 totals 14 residues. For the CDR3, the DNA is TGTGCCAGCAGTGAACAGGGTCAGACCTACGAGCAGTACTTC. The encoded protein is CASSEQGQTYEQYF.

The rearrangement joins TRBV10-3 to TRBJ2-3; 14 nucleotides line up with TRBD2. The junction had 2 bases not matched to a gene; V was cut back by 3 bases and J by 6 bases. Germline V gene sequence: CDR1 ENHRY, CDR2 SYGVKD. The CDR3 has 15 residues. The CDR3 reads CAISDRTSGRDTQYF. In DNA, the CDR3 is TGTGCCATCAGTGACCGGACTAGCGGGAGGGATACGCAGTATTTT.

The J gene is TRBJ1-2, the V gene TRBV2, with D possibly matching TRBD1 (5 bases). This CDR3 region has 12 residues. Trimming took 4 bases from V and 8 from J, leaving 11 bases between them. Germline loops: CDR1 SNHLY, CDR2 FYNNEI. The CDR3: CASSAGGRGYTF. CDR3 sequence (DNA): TGTGCCAGCAGTGCTGGGGGTAGGGGCTACACCTTC.

The J gene is TRBJ1-2, the V gene TRBV28; D ambiguous. V lost 2 bases and J lost 6, with 7 bases in between. The CDR3 runs to 12 residues. Germline V CDR1 and CDR2: MDHEN, SYDVKM. CDR3 loop: CASSLQDHGYTF. The CDR3 DNA follows: TGTGCCAGCAGTTTACAGGACCATGGCTACACCTTC.

The V and J genes are TRBV6-2 or TRBV6-3 and TRBJ2-1; TRBD2 agrees at 12 bases. Germline loops: CDR1 MNHEY, CDR2 SVGEGT. With V trimmed by 4 bases and J by 15 bases, 1 base remained unmatched. The CDR3 contains 11 residues. The CDR3 coding sequence is TGTGCCAGCAGTTCTAGCGGGAGGGTGTTCTTC. Translated: CASSSSGRVFF.

J is TRBJ1-4 and V is TRBV18; TRBD1 is a possible D gene (6 bases). Germline CDR1 reads KGHSH; CDR2 reads LQKENI. Trimming removed 2 bases at V and 6 bases at J, with 13 bases between. The CDR3 extends over 15 amino acids. DNA for the CDR3: TGTGCCAGCTCACCAGGAGAGGGGGGGCATGAAAAACTGTTTTTT. It translates to CASSPGEGGHEKLFF.

This chain joins TRBV6-5 and TRBJ2-1; 7 bases agree with TRBD2. The CDR3 is 14 residues long. Germline trimming cut 6 bases from V and 1 base from J; bases unmatched to any gene: 3. Germline assignment: CDR1 MNHEY and CDR2 SVGAGI. The CDR3 protein is CASRPAGSYNEQFF. The CDR3 nucleotides read TGTGCCAGCAGACCAGCGGGATCCTACAATGAGCAGTTCTTC.

V and J are TRBV14 and TRBJ2-7; TRBD1 matches 10 bases. Germline CDR1 and CDR2: SGHDN and FVKESK. This CDR3 region has 16 residues. V shed 2 bases and J 4 bases; nucleotides not matched to a gene: 8. The DNA of the CDR3 is TGTGCCAGCAGCCAACTTCAGGGACAGGGGCTGTACGAGCAGTACTTC. Translation: CASSQLQGQGLYEQYF.

The chain carries TRBV18 and TRBJ1-4, with D tentatively TRBD1 (5 bases). CDR3 size: 15 residues. Germline V CDR1 and CDR2: KGHSH, LQKENI. V was pared by 0 bases and J by 6 bases, with 11 bases between. CDR3: CASSPPQGWDEKLFF. The CDR3 DNA is TGTGCCAGCTCACCACCGCAGGGTTGGGATGAAAAACTGTTTTTT.

This chain uses TRBV6-5 with TRBJ1-5; TRBD1 is a possible D gene (5 bases). Trimming removed 7 bases from V and 4 bases from J, with 11 bases in between. Germline CDR1 and CDR2: MNHEY and SVGAGI. The CDR3 loop spans 13 amino acids. In DNA form, the CDR3 reads TGTGCCAGCAAAGGAGGGGCAAATCAGCCCCAGCATTTT. This encodes CASKGGANQPQHF.

The CDR3 region has the DNA TGTGCCAGCAGCTCTACCGGGACAGAACCCTACGAGCAGTACTTC. It codes for CASSSTGTEPYEQYF. The chain links TRBV5-4 to TRBJ2-7, with 7 bases that match TRBD1. V lost 3 bases to trimming and J lost 2 bases; unmatched junction nucleotides: 8. This CDR3 comprises 15 residues. Germline-derived CDR1 and CDR2 are SGHNT and YYREEE (reference sequence).

J is TRBJ2-1 and V is TRBV6-5, with TRBD2 matching over 9 bases. The V segment lost 0 bases and the J segment 7 bases; nucleotides outside the gene matches: 4. There are 15 residues in the CDR3. In germline, CDR1 is MNHEY, CDR2 SVGAGI. The DNA for the CDR3 is TGTGCCAGCAGTTACTCGCGGGAGGGTAGAAATGAGCAGTTCTTC. It translates to CASSYSREGRNEQFF.

V and J are TRBV5-6 and TRBJ2-7; 7 nucleotides match TRBD1. Germline CDR1 is SGHDT and CDR2 is YYEEEE. This CDR3 is 14 amino acids long. Trimming at V came to 3 bases and at J to 2 bases, leaving 5 bases not matched to a gene. The CDR3 spells CASSSGTVAYEQYF. CDR3 DNA sequence: TGTGCCAGCAGCTCTGGGACAGTGGCCTACGAGCAGTACTTC.

This clone has just one count. CDR3 residues: CASSTSSGANVLTF. DNA for the CDR3: TGTGCCAGCAGTACCAGCTCTGGGGCCAACGTCCTGACTTTC. The rearrangement links TRBV25-1 to TRBJ2-6; D uncertain. Per the germline V gene, CDR1 is MGHDK and CDR2 is SYGVNS. The V end lost 5 bases, the J end lost 0 bases, and 5 bases lay between the germline ends. This CDR3 has 14 amino acids.

V is TRBV25-1 and J is TRBJ2-4; 11 bases agree with TRBD1. The CDR3 has 14 residues. Germline CDR1 is MGHDK and CDR2 is SYGVNS. Unmatched junction bases numbered 3, after V lost 4 bases and J lost 7 bases. CDR3 DNA sequence: TGTGCCAGCAGTGGGACAGGGGGCAACAACATTCAGTACTTC. Its translation is CASSGTGGNNIQYF.

The V gene is TRBV21-1, the J gene TRBJ2-6; the D call of TRBD1 is as the table states it, not checked on the DNA. TRBV21-1 is flagged as a pseudogene. This CDR3 has 18 residues. The CDR3 sequence: CASSSRDRGDSGANVLTF. The CDR3 DNA follows: TGTGCCAGCAGCTCCCGGGACAGGGGTGACTCTGGGGCCAACGTCCTGACTTTC.

This clone has only one observation. The identical CDR3 is also encoded by other nucleotide sequences in the sample. The V gene is TRBV3-1 (or the pseudogene TRBV3-2), the J gene TRBJ1-5, with unresolved D. The germline gives CDR1 LGHDT, CDR2 YNNKEL (reference sequence). This CDR3 comprises 13 residues. Trimming stripped 0 bases from V and 6 bases from J, with 6 bases between. The CDR3 DNA reads TGTGCCAGCAGCCAAGATCGCGGTCAGCCCCAGCATTTT. The encoded protein is CASSQDRGQPQHF.

The chain joins TRBV7-3 to TRBJ2-7; D remains unclear. The V end was cut by 2 bases, the J end by 2 bases, with 13 bases between. CDR1 and CDR2 (germline): SGHTA, FQGTGA. The CDR3 runs to 15 residues. This chain's CDR3 is CASSLFGGPTYEQYF. The CDR3, as DNA: TGTGCCAGCAGCTTATTTGGCGGTCCTACCTACGAGCAGTACTTC.

The chain combines TRBV2 with TRBJ2-1; 10 bases map to TRBD2. V shed 6 bases, J shed 6 bases, and the junction held 5 bases outside the gene matches. Germline values: CDR1 SNHLY, CDR2 FYNNEI. The CDR3 runs to 14 residues. The CDR3 nucleotides read TGTGCCAGCAGGGAGCGGGAGGGCCCCAATGAGCAGTTCTTC. Translated: CASREREGPNEQFF.